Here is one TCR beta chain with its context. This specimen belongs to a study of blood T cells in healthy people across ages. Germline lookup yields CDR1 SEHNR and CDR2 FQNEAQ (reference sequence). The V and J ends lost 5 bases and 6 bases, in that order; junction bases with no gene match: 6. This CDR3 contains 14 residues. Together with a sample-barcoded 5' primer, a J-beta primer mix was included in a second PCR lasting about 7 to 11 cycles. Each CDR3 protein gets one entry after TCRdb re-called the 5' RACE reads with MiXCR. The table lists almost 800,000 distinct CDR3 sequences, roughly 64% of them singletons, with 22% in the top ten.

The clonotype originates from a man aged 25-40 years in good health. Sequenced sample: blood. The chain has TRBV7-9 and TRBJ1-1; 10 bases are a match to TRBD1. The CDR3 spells CASSAGTGDPEAFF. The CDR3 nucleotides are TGTGCCAGCAGCGCCGGGACAGGGGACCCTGAAGCTTTCTTT.